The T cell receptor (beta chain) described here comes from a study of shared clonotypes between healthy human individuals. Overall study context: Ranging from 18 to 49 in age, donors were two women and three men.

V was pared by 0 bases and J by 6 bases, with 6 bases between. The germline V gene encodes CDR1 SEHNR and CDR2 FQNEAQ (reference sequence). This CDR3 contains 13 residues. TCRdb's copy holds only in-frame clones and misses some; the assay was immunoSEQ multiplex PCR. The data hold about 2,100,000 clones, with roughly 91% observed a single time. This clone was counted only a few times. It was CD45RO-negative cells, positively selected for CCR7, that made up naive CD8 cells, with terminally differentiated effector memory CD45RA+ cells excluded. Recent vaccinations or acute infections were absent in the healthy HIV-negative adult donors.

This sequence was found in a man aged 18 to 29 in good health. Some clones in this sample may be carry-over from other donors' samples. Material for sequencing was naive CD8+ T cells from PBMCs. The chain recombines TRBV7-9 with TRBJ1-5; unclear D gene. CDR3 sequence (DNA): TGTGCCAGCAGCTTAGCCTTTGGTCAGCCCCAGCATTTT. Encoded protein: CASSLAFGQPQHF.